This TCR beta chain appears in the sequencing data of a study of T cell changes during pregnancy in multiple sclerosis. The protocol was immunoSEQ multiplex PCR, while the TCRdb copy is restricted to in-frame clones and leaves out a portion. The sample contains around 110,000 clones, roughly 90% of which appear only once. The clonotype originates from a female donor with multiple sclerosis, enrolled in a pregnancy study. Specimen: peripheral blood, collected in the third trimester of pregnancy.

The CDR3 region is CASSLVAGRGYTF. The CDR3 nucleotides read TGCGCCAGCAGCTTGGTGGCAGGGCGCGGCTACACCTTC. The chain links TRBV5-1 to TRBJ1-2; tentative D call: TRBD1 (5 bases). Trimming stripped 0 bases from V and 8 bases from J, with 11 bases between. Germline-derived CDR1 and CDR2 are SGHRS and YFSETQ. The CDR3 runs 13 residues.